This section outlines one T cell receptor (beta chain) sequence together with its context. CDR1 is SGHTA and CDR2 is FQGNSA in the germline V gene. The CDR3 spans 18 residues. V shed 1 base, J shed 4 bases, and the junction held 5 bases outside the gene matches. The sample originates from a study of shared clonotypes between healthy human individuals. Only in-frame clones appear in the TCRdb table, and some are missing; sequencing was by immunoSEQ multiplex PCR. The sample lists about 470,000 clones; roughly 77% were seen once. The V gene is TRBV7-2, the J gene TRBJ2-2, with 14 bases that match TRBD2. The sequencing input was PBMCs. This clonotype was obtained from a woman in her thirties or forties in good health. Some clones in this sample may be carry-over from other donors' samples. CDR3 bases: TGTGCCAGCAGCTTAGTCCCAGGACTAGCGGGAGGCACCGGGGAGCTGTTTTTT. Its protein is CASSLVPGLAGGTGELFF.